This T cell receptor beta chain came from a study of shared clonotypes between healthy human individuals. The overall study: Two women and three men aged 18 to 49 served as donors.

PCR replicates performed on unsorted PBMC used roughly 300 ng DNA, around 30,000 T cell genomes. Here immunoSEQ multiplex PCR was the method, and the copy in TCRdb shows in-frame clones only, minus some. The repertoire holds about 460,000 clones, with 77% as singletons. Around 90 million PBMCs per unsorted sample were used for genomic DNA. The sequenced sample consisted of PBMCs. The TCR originated in a woman in her thirties or forties in good health. Some clones in this sample may be carry-over from other donors' samples.

The CDR3 is CASSSLAGEYQPQHF. For the CDR3, the DNA is TGTGCCAGTAGTTCCTTGGCAGGGGAGTACCAGCCCCAGCATTTT. The chain is built from TRBV19 and TRBJ1-5; D possibly corresponds to TRBD1 (6 bases). Trimming removed 5 bases at V and 7 bases at J, with 18 bases between. Looked up from germline, CDR1 is LNHDA and CDR2 is SQIVND (reference sequence). The CDR3 is 15 residues long. Filled out from reference TRBV19 and TRBJ1-5, the complete variable domain reads DGGITQSPKYLFRKEGQNVTLSCEQNLNHDAMYWYRQDPGQGLRLIYYSQIVNDFQKGDIAEGYSVSREKKESFPLTVTSAQKNPTAFYLCASSSLAGEYQPQHFGDGTRLSIL.